One T cell receptor beta chain is described in this entry. Participants' reported clinical history set cohort assignment. J lost 4 bases, V lost 5 bases, and 9 bases had no gene match. CDR1 and CDR2 from the germline V gene are SGHAT and FQNNGV. The CDR3 covers 16 residues. The sample comes from a study of blood T cell repertoires in COVID-19. TCRdb keeps only in-frame clones here, not all; method: immunoSEQ multiplex PCR. The sample has about 330,000 clones; roughly 85% are singletons. The receptor comes from a woman aged 30 to 39 who had recovered from COVID-19. The sequenced sample consisted of PBMCs or T cells enriched from blood (not recorded which). This rearrangement joins TRBV11-2 to TRBJ1-3; 9 bases align to TRBD1. The CDR3 reads CASSTTGGKSGNTIYF. DNA of the CDR3: TGTGCCAGCAGCACAACAGGGGGCAAATCCGGAAACACCATATATTTT.